Listed here are 2 T cell receptor beta chains from one sample, sequenced in a study of cytomegalovirus exposure and HLA in healthy donors. With 60 Vbeta and 13 Jbeta primers, the PCR was carried out. TCRdb's copy holds only in-frame clones and misses some; the assay was immunoSEQ multiplex PCR. In the table there are 100,000 to 150,000 clones, approximately 90% of which are singletons. Sequenced input: PBMCs. The source of these receptors is a woman aged 25-40 years in good health and CMV-seronegative.

CDR3 DNA sequence: TGTGCCAGCTCCCCAGACAGATCTAGCGGGGAGCTGTTTTTT. This sequence encodes CASSPDRSSGELFF. This chain uses TRBV18 with TRBJ2-2; D is possibly TRBD1 (5 bases). This CDR3 has 14 amino acids. Between the trimmed V and J ends, which lost 6 bases and 7 bases, there was a span of 15 bases. Germline CDR1 and CDR2: KGHSH and LQKENI.

This clone was seen once. The rearrangement uses TRBV30 and TRBJ2-5, with D unresolved. The DNA end is more similar to TRBJ2-7, so the J call may be wrong. Germline V gene data show CDR1 as GTSNPN and CDR2 as SVGIG (reference sequence). The CDR3 is made up of 12 amino acids. The CDR3 coding sequence is TGTGCCTGGACCCCATCTCCCTACGAGCAGTACTTC. Translating it yields CAWTPSPYEQYF.